Listed below are T cell receptor beta chains from one sample, sequenced in a study of control samples from healthy donors and cancer patients. Profiling relied on immunoSEQ multiplex PCR, and the TCRdb table lists in-frame clones only, not all of them. This table has 100,000 to 150,000 clones, 92% appearing once. Material: blood. These receptors all stem from a man between 18 and 35 years old in good health. The CDR3 runs from the conserved cysteine through the conserved F or W. Each record gives: clone size, V gene, D gene, J gene, CDR3 protein, CDR3 DNA. D genes are given only for firm matches. Not all rows give a size; the values are once, few, many and, for expanded clones, a class.

clone size: -; V gene: TRBV3-1/TRBV3-2; D gene: -; J gene: TRBJ1-1; CDR3 protein: CASSPSLRGEAFF; CDR3 DNA: TGTGCCAGCAGCCCAAGTCTCAGGGGTGAAGCTTTCTTT
clone size: -; V gene: TRBV3-1/TRBV3-2; D gene: TRBD1; J gene: TRBJ2-1; CDR3 protein: CASSPGSGDRLNEQFF; CDR3 DNA: TGTGCCAGCAGCCCCGGAAGTGGGGACAGATTAAATGAGCAGTTCTTC
clone size: -; V gene: TRBV3-1/TRBV3-2; D gene: TRBD1; J gene: TRBJ1-6; CDR3 protein: CASSQESGTVDSPLHF; CDR3 DNA: TGTGCCAGCAGCCAAGAATCCGGGACAGTCGATTCACCCCTCCACTTT
clone size: -; V gene: TRBV7-9; D gene: -; J gene: TRBJ2-1; CDR3 protein: CASTEGGGIYNEQFF; CDR3 DNA: TGTGCCAGCACCGAGGGAGGGGGCATCTACAATGAGCAGTTCTTC
clone size: -; V gene: TRBV3-1/TRBV3-2; D gene: -; J gene: TRBJ1-6; CDR3 protein: CASSQEIGNSPLHF; CDR3 DNA: TGTGCCAGCAGCCAAGAAATAGGGAATTCACCCCTCCACTTT
clone size: -; V gene: TRBV2; D gene: TRBD2; J gene: TRBJ2-3; CDR3 protein: CASRDQLAGVTDTQYF; CDR3 DNA: TGTGCCAGCAGGGACCAACTAGCGGGGGTGACAGATACGCAGTATTTT
clone size: -; V gene: TRBV7-7; D gene: TRBD2; J gene: TRBJ2-5; CDR3 protein: CASSPTSGVGETQYF; CDR3 DNA: TGTGCCAGCAGCCCGACTAGCGGGGTAGGAGAGACCCAGTACTTC
clone size: -; V gene: TRBV15; D gene: -; J gene: TRBJ2-1; CDR3 protein: CATSRWGGESYGDEQFF; CDR3 DNA: TGTGCCACCAGCAGATGGGGTGGGGAGAGCTACGGGGATGAGCAGTTCTTC
clone size: -; V gene: TRBV2; D gene: -; J gene: TRBJ2-2; CDR3 protein: CALVGNIGELFF; CDR3 DNA: TGTGCCCTAGTCGGTAATATCGGGGAGCTGTTTTTT
clone size: once; V gene: TRBV5-4; D gene: TRBD2; J gene: TRBJ2-7; CDR3 protein: CASSPGTSDTYEQYF; CDR3 DNA: TGTGCCAGCAGCCCCGGAACTAGCGACACCTACGAGCAGTACTTC
clone size: -; V gene: TRBV10-3; D gene: -; J gene: TRBJ1-6; CDR3 protein: CAISESIGGWVSPLHF; CDR3 DNA: TGTGCCATCAGTGAGTCGATCGGGGGCTGGGTTTCACCCCTCCACTTT
clone size: -; V gene: TRBV9; D gene: TRBD1; J gene: TRBJ2-1; CDR3 protein: CASSGQGGIYNEQFF; CDR3 DNA: TGTGCCAGCAGTGGACAGGGGGGGATCTACAATGAGCAGTTCTTC
clone size: -; V gene: TRBV6-5; D gene: -; J gene: TRBJ1-4; CDR3 protein: CASSREWVDEKLFF; CDR3 DNA: TGTGCCAGCAGTAGGGAATGGGTGGATGAAAAACTGTTTTTT
clone size: -; V gene: TRBV5-1; D gene: -; J gene: TRBJ2-2; CDR3 protein: CASSLWPGDTGELFF; CDR3 DNA: TGCGCCAGCAGCTTGTGGCCAGGCGACACCGGGGAGCTGTTTTTT
clone size: -; V gene: TRBV7-9; D gene: TRBD2; J gene: TRBJ2-1; CDR3 protein: CAISGGKNEQFF; CDR3 DNA: TGTGCCATCTCGGGGGGAAAGAATGAGCAGTTCTTC
clone size: -; V gene: TRBV7-9; D gene: -; J gene: TRBJ1-6; CDR3 protein: CASSLLGGSYNSPLHF; CDR3 DNA: TGTGCCAGCAGCTTATTAGGGGGCTCCTATAATTCACCCCTCCACTTT
clone size: -; V gene: TRBV13; D gene: TRBD1; J gene: TRBJ2-1; CDR3 protein: CASSSRDRGDNEQFF; CDR3 DNA: TGTGCCAGCAGCTCCCGGGACAGGGGTGACAATGAGCAGTTCTTC
clone size: -; V gene: TRBV21-1; D gene: -; J gene: TRBJ2-7; CDR3 protein: CASSKSWSPGKIRDEQYF; CDR3 DNA: TGTGCCAGCAGCAAATCCTGGAGTCCAGGGAAAATCCGGGACGAGCAGTACTTC
clone size: -; V gene: TRBV6-2/TRBV6-3; D gene: -; J gene: TRBJ2-5; CDR3 protein: CASSGTEETQYF; CDR3 DNA: TGTGCCAGCAGTGGGACGGAAGAGACCCAGTACTTC
clone size: -; V gene: TRBV5-4; D gene: -; J gene: TRBJ1-2; CDR3 protein: CASSETVNYGYTF; CDR3 DNA: TGTGCCAGCAGCGAGACTGTAAACTATGGCTACACCTTC
clone size: -; V gene: TRBV19; D gene: -; J gene: TRBJ1-1; CDR3 protein: CASRWGTEAFF; CDR3 DNA: TGTGCCAGTAGATGGGGCACTGAAGCTTTCTTT
clone size: -; V gene: TRBV7-9; D gene: -; J gene: TRBJ2-1; CDR3 protein: CASSSAGSRRDNEQFF; CDR3 DNA: TGTGCCAGCAGCTCGGCGGGGTCTAGGAGGGACAATGAGCAGTTCTTC
clone size: -; V gene: TRBV2; D gene: -; J gene: TRBJ1-1; CDR3 protein: CASSEAGGAAEAFF; CDR3 DNA: TGTGCCAGCAGTGAAGCAGGGGGGGCCGCTGAAGCTTTCTTT
clone size: -; V gene: TRBV6-5; D gene: TRBD1; J gene: TRBJ2-2; CDR3 protein: CASSRDSYTGELFF; CDR3 DNA: TGTGCCAGCAGCCGGGACAGCTACACCGGGGAGCTGTTTTTT
clone size: -; V gene: TRBV7-2; D gene: -; J gene: TRBJ1-1; CDR3 protein: CASSLTKRNTEAFF; CDR3 DNA: TGTGCCAGCAGCTTAACCAAAAGGAACACTGAAGCTTTCTTT
clone size: -; V gene: TRBV13; D gene: TRBD1; J gene: TRBJ1-1; CDR3 protein: CASSVTGENTEAFF; CDR3 DNA: TGTGCCAGCAGCGTCACAGGGGAGAACACTGAAGCTTTCTTT
clone size: -; V gene: TRBV2; D gene: TRBD2; J gene: TRBJ2-5; CDR3 protein: CASSEATGTNQETQYF; CDR3 DNA: TGTGCCAGCAGTGAAGCCACTGGGACTAATCAAGAGACCCAGTACTTC
clone size: -; V gene: TRBV7-9; D gene: TRBD2; J gene: TRBJ2-7; CDR3 protein: CASSLGLAGGRVYEQYF; CDR3 DNA: TGTGCCAGCAGCTTAGGGCTAGCGGGGGGGAGAGTCTACGAGCAGTACTTC
clone size: -; V gene: TRBV3-1/TRBV3-2; D gene: -; J gene: TRBJ2-5; CDR3 protein: CASSQDHRHQETQYF; CDR3 DNA: TGTGCCAGCAGCCAAGATCACAGACACCAAGAGACCCAGTACTTC
clone size: -; V gene: TRBV19; D gene: -; J gene: TRBJ2-3; CDR3 protein: CATLFPTGKGTDTQYF; CDR3 DNA: TGTGCCACCCTATTCCCTACCGGTAAGGGGACAGATACGCAGTATTTT
clone size: -; V gene: TRBV9; D gene: -; J gene: TRBJ1-2; CDR3 protein: CASSVVQDLSSAYTF; CDR3 DNA: TGTGCCAGCAGCGTAGTTCAGGATCTCTCTTCGGCCTACACCTTC
clone size: once; V gene: TRBV2; D gene: -; J gene: TRBJ1-1; CDR3 protein: CASSVEGGTEAFF; CDR3 DNA: TGTGCCAGCAGTGTGGAGGGAGGGACTGAAGCTTTCTTT
clone size: -; V gene: TRBV19; D gene: -; J gene: TRBJ1-2; CDR3 protein: CASSEDVNQEGYTF; CDR3 DNA: TGTGCCAGTAGTGAGGATGTCAATCAGGAGGGCTACACCTTC
clone size: -; V gene: TRBV12-5; D gene: -; J gene: TRBJ2-1; CDR3 protein: CASGLVLWGARSYNEQFF; CDR3 DNA: TGTGCTAGTGGTTTGGTATTGTGGGGGGCGCGCTCCTACAATGAGCAGTTCTTC
clone size: -; V gene: TRBV6-5; D gene: -; J gene: TRBJ1-2; CDR3 protein: CASSDRTKGYTF; CDR3 DNA: TGTGCCAGCAGCGACCGGACAAAAGGCTACACCTTC
clone size: -; V gene: TRBV15; D gene: TRBD2; J gene: TRBJ2-7; CDR3 protein: CATSRDPSSGSYEQYF; CDR3 DNA: TGTGCCACCAGCAGAGACCCGTCTAGCGGATCCTACGAGCAGTACTTC
clone size: -; V gene: TRBV15; D gene: -; J gene: TRBJ1-2; CDR3 protein: CATSSRGGFYGYTF; CDR3 DNA: TGTGCCACCAGCAGCAGAGGGGGTTTTTATGGCTACACCTTC